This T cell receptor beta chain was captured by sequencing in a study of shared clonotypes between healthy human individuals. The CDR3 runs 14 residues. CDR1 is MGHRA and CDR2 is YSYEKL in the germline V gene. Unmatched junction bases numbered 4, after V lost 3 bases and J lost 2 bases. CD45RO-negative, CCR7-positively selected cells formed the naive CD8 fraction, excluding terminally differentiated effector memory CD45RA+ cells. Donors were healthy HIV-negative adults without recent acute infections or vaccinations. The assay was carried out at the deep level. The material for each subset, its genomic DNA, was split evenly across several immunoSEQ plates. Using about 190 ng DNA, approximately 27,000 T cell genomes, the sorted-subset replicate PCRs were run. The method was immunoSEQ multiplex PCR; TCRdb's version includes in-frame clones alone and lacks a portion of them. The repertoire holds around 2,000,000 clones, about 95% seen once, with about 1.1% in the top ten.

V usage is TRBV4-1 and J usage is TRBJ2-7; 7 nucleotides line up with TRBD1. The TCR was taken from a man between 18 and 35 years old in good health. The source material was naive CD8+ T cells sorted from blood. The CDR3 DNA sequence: TGCGCCAGCAGCCATGGACAGGCAACCTACGAGCAGTACTTC. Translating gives CASSHGQATYEQYF.